These T cell receptor beta chains were read from a single sample in a study of blood T cell repertoires in COVID-19. Produced via immunoSEQ multiplex PCR; TCRdb's table is partial and in-frame only. The sample carries around 300,000 clones, around 82% recorded once. The specimen sequenced was peripheral blood. These receptors were collected from a woman aged 45-65 years who had recovered from COVID-19. Each CDR3 is given with its conserved first and last residue. A D gene is named only where the DNA matches it firmly. A row's size may be missing; if present it is once, few, many or a size class.

abundance: -
v_gene: TRBV28
d_gene: TRBD1
j_gene: TRBJ2-3
CDR3aa: CASSSEQGADTQYF
CDR3nt: TGTGCCAGCAGTTCCGAGCAGGGGGCAGATACGCAGTATTTT

abundance: -
v_gene: TRBV6-2/TRBV6-3
d_gene: -
j_gene: TRBJ1-5
CDR3aa: CASSRGQSNQPQHF
CDR3nt: TGTGCCAGCAGCAGAGGACAGAGCAATCAGCCCCAGCATTTT

abundance: -
v_gene: TRBV28
d_gene: TRBD2
j_gene: TRBJ2-7
CDR3aa: CASSFGGTASYEQYF
CDR3nt: TGTGCCAGCAGTTTCGGGGGGACGGCGTCCTACGAGCAGTACTTC

abundance: -
v_gene: TRBV7-3
d_gene: TRBD2
j_gene: TRBJ2-1
CDR3aa: CASSQINTAGALHEQFF
CDR3nt: TGTGCCAGCAGCCAGATTAATACAGCGGGGGCATTGCATGAGCAGTTCTTC

abundance: -
v_gene: TRBV27
d_gene: TRBD1
j_gene: TRBJ2-1
CDR3aa: CASSPRQGSYNEQFF
CDR3nt: TGTGCCAGCAGTCCCAGACAGGGCTCCTACAATGAGCAGTTCTTC

abundance: -
v_gene: TRBV19
d_gene: TRBD1
j_gene: TRBJ1-1
CDR3aa: CASSSSGTENTEAFF
CDR3nt: TGTGCCAGTAGTTCCTCCGGGACAGAGAACACTGAAGCTTTCTTT

abundance: -
v_gene: TRBV28
d_gene: TRBD1
j_gene: TRBJ1-3
CDR3aa: CASSSGGRNTIYF
CDR3nt: TGTGCCAGCAGTTCAGGGGGCCGAAACACCATATATTTT

abundance: -
v_gene: TRBV7-9
d_gene: TRBD2
j_gene: TRBJ2-7
CDR3aa: CASSLGLGLAAYEQYF
CDR3nt: TGTGCCAGCAGCTTAGGGCTTGGGCTAGCGGCCTACGAGCAGTACTTC

abundance: -
v_gene: TRBV4-1
d_gene: -
j_gene: TRBJ1-1
CDR3aa: CASSRSNLAFF
CDR3nt: TGCGCCAGCAGCCGAAGCAATCTCGCTTTCTTT

abundance: -
v_gene: TRBV19
d_gene: -
j_gene: TRBJ2-7
CDR3aa: CASSPRAGAYEQYF
CDR3nt: TGTGCCAGTAGTCCGCGGGCAGGAGCCTACGAGCAGTACTTC

abundance: -
v_gene: TRBV29-1
d_gene: -
j_gene: TRBJ2-7
CDR3aa: CSVAPGLSPYEQYF
CDR3nt: TGCAGCGTTGCACCAGGGCTTTCCCCCTACGAGCAGTACTTC

abundance: -
v_gene: TRBV4-2
d_gene: -
j_gene: TRBJ2-2
CDR3aa: CASSPPDRNTGELFF
CDR3nt: TGTGCCAGCAGCCCACCGGACAGGAACACCGGGGAGCTGTTTTTT

abundance: -
v_gene: TRBV28
d_gene: -
j_gene: TRBJ2-7
CDR3aa: CASSGEAGGAASYEQYF
CDR3nt: TGTGCCAGCAGTGGCGAGGCTGGAGGAGCGGCCTCCTACGAGCAGTACTTC

abundance: -
v_gene: TRBV4-2
d_gene: -
j_gene: TRBJ2-7
CDR3aa: CASSPQGSSYEQYF
CDR3nt: TGTGCCAGCAGCCCCCAGGGGAGCAGCTACGAGCAGTACTTC

abundance: -
v_gene: TRBV7-2
d_gene: -
j_gene: TRBJ1-2
CDR3aa: CASSSLGGGQNYGYTF
CDR3nt: TGTGCCAGCAGCTCCCTCGGGGGGGGTCAAAACTATGGCTACACCTTC

abundance: -
v_gene: TRBV4-3
d_gene: TRBD1
j_gene: TRBJ2-7
CDR3aa: CASSHAPPGGNYEQYF
CDR3nt: TGCGCCAGCAGCCATGCGCCGCCAGGGGGAAACTACGAGCAGTACTTC

abundance: -
v_gene: TRBV5-1
d_gene: TRBD2
j_gene: TRBJ2-3
CDR3aa: CASAWMGRELGTDTQYF
CDR3nt: TGCGCCAGCGCATGGATGGGGCGGGAGTTAGGCACAGATACGCAGTATTTT

abundance: -
v_gene: TRBV19
d_gene: -
j_gene: TRBJ2-1
CDR3aa: CASSIRGGTYNEQFF
CDR3nt: TGTGCCAGTAGTATCCGGGGTGGTACGTACAATGAGCAGTTCTTC

abundance: -
v_gene: TRBV28
d_gene: -
j_gene: TRBJ2-7
CDR3aa: CASSSRRGLYEQYF
CDR3nt: TGTGCCAGCAGTTCCCGACGGGGTCTTTACGAGCAGTACTTC

abundance: -
v_gene: TRBV4-3
d_gene: -
j_gene: TRBJ1-5
CDR3aa: CASSLTTGPYSNQPQHF
CDR3nt: TGCGCCAGCAGCCTCACGACAGGACCCTATAGCAATCAGCCCCAGCATTTT

abundance: few
v_gene: TRBV28
d_gene: -
j_gene: TRBJ2-5
CDR3aa: CASSEGSETQYF
CDR3nt: TGTGCCAGCAGTGAGGGATCGGAGACCCAGTACTTC

abundance: -
v_gene: TRBV12-1
d_gene: -
j_gene: TRBJ2-3
CDR3aa: CASSPAYNRGTDTQYF
CDR3nt: TGTGCCAGCAGCCCCGCCTATAACAGGGGGACAGATACGCAGTATTTT

abundance: few
v_gene: TRBV10-3
d_gene: -
j_gene: TRBJ1-5
CDR3aa: CAISEWGSNQPQHF
CDR3nt: TGTGCCATCAGTGAATGGGGCAGCAATCAGCCCCAGCATTTT

abundance: -
v_gene: TRBV6-2/TRBV6-3
d_gene: TRBD1
j_gene: TRBJ1-1
CDR3aa: CASSYPIRGPSNTEAFF
CDR3nt: TGTGCCAGCAGTTACCCTATCAGGGGGCCTTCGAACACTGAAGCTTTCTTT

abundance: -
v_gene: TRBV6-1
d_gene: TRBD1
j_gene: TRBJ1-2
CDR3aa: CASSEGQGAYGYTF
CDR3nt: TGTGCCAGCAGTGAGGGACAGGGGGCTTATGGCTACACCTTC

abundance: -
v_gene: TRBV18
d_gene: TRBD1
j_gene: TRBJ2-5
CDR3aa: CASSRQGAPGQETQYF
CDR3nt: TGTGCCAGCTCACGACAGGGGGCGCCTGGGCAAGAGACCCAGTACTTC

abundance: -
v_gene: TRBV7-2
d_gene: TRBD2
j_gene: TRBJ2-1
CDR3aa: CASSVAGGHNEQFF
CDR3nt: TGTGCCAGCAGTGTAGCGGGGGGGCATAATGAGCAGTTCTTC

abundance: few
v_gene: TRBV11-1
d_gene: TRBD1
j_gene: TRBJ1-1
CDR3aa: CASATGVNTEAFF
CDR3nt: TGTGCCAGCGCGACAGGGGTGAACACTGAAGCTTTCTTT

abundance: -
v_gene: TRBV1
d_gene: -
j_gene: TRBJ2-1
CDR3aa: CTSRQDRIAGPENEQFF
CDR3nt: TGCACCAGCAGACAAGATAGGATAGCAGGGCCGGAAAATGAGCAGTTCTTC

abundance: -
v_gene: TRBV25-1
d_gene: -
j_gene: TRBJ2-4
CDR3aa: CASSHAAVVNIQYF
CDR3nt: TGTGCCAGCAGTCATGCGGCAGTGGTAAACATTCAGTACTTC

abundance: -
v_gene: TRBV11-1
d_gene: TRBD1
j_gene: TRBJ2-1
CDR3aa: CASSLSGTGGYNEQFF
CDR3nt: TGTGCCAGCAGCTTGTCCGGGACAGGGGGCTACAATGAGCAGTTCTTC

abundance: -
v_gene: TRBV2
d_gene: TRBD1
j_gene: TRBJ1-2
CDR3aa: CASSWTGGYGYTF
CDR3nt: TGTGCCAGCAGCTGGACAGGGGGCTATGGCTACACCTTC

abundance: -
v_gene: TRBV6-4
d_gene: -
j_gene: TRBJ1-1
CDR3aa: CASRASGGRLDTEAFF
CDR3nt: TGTGCCAGTAGAGCCAGCGGCGGCCGATTGGACACTGAAGCTTTCTTT

abundance: -
v_gene: TRBV19
d_gene: -
j_gene: TRBJ1-1
CDR3aa: CASSIRQVPAGAFF
CDR3nt: TGTGCCAGTAGTATCCGGCAGGTCCCCGCTGGGGCTTTCTTT

abundance: -
v_gene: TRBV6-2/TRBV6-3
d_gene: -
j_gene: TRBJ1-1
CDR3aa: CASSMRVGTEAFF
CDR3nt: TGTGCCAGCAGTATGAGGGTTGGGACTGAAGCTTTCTTT

abundance: -
v_gene: TRBV6-5
d_gene: -
j_gene: TRBJ1-6
CDR3aa: CASSYSPGTGNSPLHF
CDR3nt: TGTGCCAGCAGTTACTCGCCGGGGACTGGGAACTCACCCCTCCACTTT

abundance: -
v_gene: TRBV3-1/TRBV3-2
d_gene: TRBD2
j_gene: TRBJ2-2
CDR3aa: CASSPRGTSVLLLNTGELFF
CDR3nt: TGTGCCAGCAGCCCGAGGGGGACTAGCGTTCTACTATTAAACACCGGGGAGCTGTTTTTT

abundance: -
v_gene: TRBV9
d_gene: TRBD2
j_gene: TRBJ2-5
CDR3aa: CASSVWSQAGPQETQYF
CDR3nt: TGTGCCAGCAGCGTATGGTCTCAAGCGGGGCCACAAGAGACCCAGTACTTC

abundance: few
v_gene: TRBV6-6
d_gene: TRBD1
j_gene: TRBJ1-1
CDR3aa: CASRADRGTEAFF
CDR3nt: TGTGCCAGCAGAGCCGACAGGGGGACTGAAGCTTTCTTT

abundance: -
v_gene: TRBV5-4
d_gene: -
j_gene: TRBJ1-6
CDR3aa: CASSLALTAGSSYNSPLHF
CDR3nt: TGTGCCAGCAGCTTGGCCCTAACGGCTGGGAGCTCCTATAATTCACCCCTCCACTTT

abundance: few
v_gene: TRBV27
d_gene: -
j_gene: TRBJ1-1
CDR3aa: CASSSYPGQVHTEAFF
CDR3nt: TGTGCCAGCAGTTCGTATCCGGGACAAGTCCACACTGAAGCTTTCTTT

abundance: -
v_gene: TRBV10-3
d_gene: -
j_gene: TRBJ2-2
CDR3aa: CAISESGETGELFF
CDR3nt: TGTGCCATCAGTGAGTCCGGTGAGACCGGGGAGCTGTTTTTT

abundance: -
v_gene: TRBV5-1
d_gene: -
j_gene: TRBJ2-2
CDR3aa: CASSFPVAGTHNTGELFF
CDR3nt: TGCGCCAGCAGCTTTCCCGTAGCCGGGACACACAACACCGGGGAGCTGTTTTTT

abundance: -
v_gene: TRBV5-4
d_gene: -
j_gene: TRBJ2-2
CDR3aa: CASSLNSGDTGELFF
CDR3nt: TGTGCCAGCAGCTTGAATAGCGGAGACACCGGGGAGCTGTTTTTT

abundance: -
v_gene: TRBV11-2
d_gene: -
j_gene: TRBJ2-7
CDR3aa: CASSFSGSSYEQYF
CDR3nt: TGTGCCAGCAGCTTTAGCGGTAGCTCCTACGAGCAGTACTTC

abundance: -
v_gene: TRBV5-1
d_gene: TRBD1
j_gene: TRBJ2-5
CDR3aa: CASSLPGGAETQYF
CDR3nt: TGCGCCAGCAGCTTGCCAGGGGGCGCCGAGACCCAGTACTTC

abundance: few
v_gene: TRBV6-2/TRBV6-3
d_gene: -
j_gene: TRBJ2-7
CDR3aa: CASSTDGVEQYF
CDR3nt: TGTGCCAGCAGTACCGACGGGGTCGAGCAGTACTTC

abundance: -
v_gene: TRBV29-1
d_gene: TRBD2
j_gene: TRBJ2-7
CDR3aa: CSVGKTSGRYEQYF
CDR3nt: TGCAGCGTTGGTAAGACTAGCGGAAGATACGAGCAGTACTTC